This is a list of T cell receptor beta chains from one sample in a study of shared clonotypes between healthy human individuals. The data were produced by immunoSEQ multiplex PCR, yet TCRdb's version contains in-frame clones alone and is incomplete. The table lists over 1.5 million clones, around 98% of them singletons. Sequencing was carried out using naive CD4+ T cells sorted from blood. These receptor sequences come from a man aged 30 to 39 in good health. CDR3s include the opening cysteine and the closing phenylalanine or tryptophan. A D gene is named only where the DNA matches it firmly. Some rows mark clone size as missing; the rest say once, few, many or name a class of expanded clone.

clone_size	v_call	d_call	j_call	cdr3_aa	cdr3_nt
.	TRBV7-2	TRBD2	TRBJ2-7	CASSHSLAGDEQYF	TGTGCCAGCAGCCACAGCCTAGCGGGAGACGAGCAGTACTTC
.	TRBV14	.	TRBJ2-7	CASSQVSSVNYEQYF	TGTGCCAGCAGCCAAGTGTCGTCAGTAAACTACGAGCAGTACTTC
.	TRBV7-2	.	TRBJ2-3	CASSLKGEKGTDTQYF	TGTGCCAGCAGCCTAAAGGGGGAGAAGGGCACAGATACGCAGTATTTT
.	TRBV6-6	.	TRBJ2-3	CASSAGGGNRHTQYF	TGTGCCAGCAGCGCTGGGGGCGGGAACCGGCATACGCAGTATTTT
.	TRBV9	.	TRBJ1-3	CASSPRAWGIGNTIYF	TGTGCCAGCAGCCCTCGAGCGTGGGGGATCGGAAACACCATATATTTT
.	TRBV7-9	.	TRBJ1-4	CASSLALTANEKLFF	TGTGCCAGCAGCTTAGCGCTCACCGCTAATGAAAAACTGTTTTTT
.	TRBV19	.	TRBJ1-5	CASSMSQGGLGNQPQHF	TGTGCCAGTAGTATGTCACAGGGAGGGTTGGGCAATCAGCCCCAGCATTTT
.	TRBV5-4	TRBD2	TRBJ2-1	CASSLDLAGVVNEQFF	TGTGCCAGCAGCTTGGATCTAGCGGGAGTCGTGAATGAGCAGTTCTTC
.	TRBV25-1	.	TRBJ1-1	CASSDAGGTEAFF	TGTGCCAGCAGTGACGCGGGGGGAACTGAAGCTTTCTTT
.	TRBV14	.	TRBJ2-7	CASSQIVKGGSLYEQYF	TGTGCCAGCAGCCAAATTGTAAAAGGTGGCTCCCTATACGAGCAGTACTTC
.	TRBV15	TRBD2	TRBJ2-7	CATRTSGRTEQYF	TGTGCCACCAGGACTAGCGGGAGGACCGAGCAGTACTTC
.	TRBV18	.	TRBJ2-3	CASSQLAGAPSTDTQYF	TGTGCCAGCTCCCAATTAGCCGGGGCCCCTAGCACAGATACGCAGTATTTT
.	TRBV25-1	.	TRBJ2-3	CASMTPWGDTQYF	TGTGCCAGCATGACACCTTGGGGGGATACGCAGTATTTT
.	TRBV7-9	.	TRBJ2-7	CASSNRDKPSYEQYF	TGTGCCAGCAGCAACCGGGACAAGCCTTCTTACGAGCAGTACTTC
.	TRBV5-1	.	TRBJ1-2	CASSPSHPNYGYTF	TGCGCCAGCAGCCCGAGTCACCCTAACTATGGCTACACCTTC
.	TRBV7-9	.	TRBJ2-7	CASSLDGGTGTYEQYF	TGTGCCAGCAGCTTAGACGGAGGCACTGGGACCTACGAGCAGTACTTC
.	TRBV27	.	TRBJ2-3	CASRGGLSTDTQYF	TGTGCCAGTCGGGGCGGGCTTAGCACAGATACGCAGTATTTT
.	TRBV10-3	TRBD2	TRBJ2-7	CAISEEIAGARYEQYF	TGTGCCATCAGTGAGGAGATAGCGGGAGCGCGGTACGAGCAGTACTTC
.	TRBV6-1	TRBD1	TRBJ2-7	CATRDRLYEQYF	TGTGCCACCCGGGACAGGCTTTACGAGCAGTACTTC
.	TRBV6-6	.	TRBJ2-1	CASRSGGSNEQFF	TGTGCCAGCAGGTCAGGGGGGAGCAATGAGCAGTTCTTC
.	TRBV30	TRBD1	TRBJ2-1	CALSGTESSYNEQFF	TGTGCCTTGTCCGGGACAGAGAGCTCCTACAATGAGCAGTTCTTC
once	TRBV5-1	.	TRBJ1-3	CASSATPVSGNTIYF	TGCGCCAGCAGCGCCACACCCGTCTCTGGAAACACCATATATTTT
once	TRBV7-6	.	TRBJ1-4	CASSPREGEKLFF	TGTGCCAGCAGCCCTCGAGAGGGAGAAAAACTGTTTTTT
.	TRBV28	.	TRBJ2-7	CASSFRGRIGRESHEQYF	TGTGCCAGCAGTTTCCGGGGGCGTATCGGGCGGGAGAGCCACGAGCAGTACTTC
.	TRBV4-1	TRBD1	TRBJ2-7	CASSQDRTGVRYEQYF	TGCGCCAGCAGCCAAGATAGAACAGGGGTAAGGTACGAGCAGTACTTC
.	TRBV5-4	.	TRBJ1-3	CASSPDPGNTIYF	TGTGCCAGCAGCCCGGACCCCGGAAACACCATATATTTT
.	TRBV6-6	TRBD2	TRBJ2-7	CASGTSGRSEQYF	TGTGCCAGCGGAACTAGCGGGAGATCCGAGCAGTACTTC
.	TRBV7-3	.	TRBJ2-1	CASSSFADEQFF	TGTGCCAGCAGCTCCTTCGCGGATGAGCAGTTCTTC